The sequence of this TCR beta chain was determined in a study of blood T cells in healthy people across ages. The CDR3 totals 12 residues. Germline CDR1 reads MNHEY; CDR2 reads SVGEGT. Trimming pared 9 bases from V and 6 bases from J, leaving 12 bases between. This clonotype occurred many times. Together with a sample-barcoded 5' primer, a J-beta primer mix was included in a second PCR lasting about 7 to 12 cycles. TCRdb reprocessed the 5' RACE reads with MiXCR, giving one entry per CDR3 protein. Among over a million distinct CDR3 sequences listed, roughly two fifths were seen once. The genes are TRBV6-2 or TRBV6-3 and TRBJ2-1; D is unclear. Sequencing input: blood. The TCR sequence derives from a woman between 18 and 29 years old in good health. CDR3 sequence (DNA): TGTGCCAGTTTGGATCTCGTCAATGAGCAGTTCTTC. Its protein product is CASLDLVNEQFF.